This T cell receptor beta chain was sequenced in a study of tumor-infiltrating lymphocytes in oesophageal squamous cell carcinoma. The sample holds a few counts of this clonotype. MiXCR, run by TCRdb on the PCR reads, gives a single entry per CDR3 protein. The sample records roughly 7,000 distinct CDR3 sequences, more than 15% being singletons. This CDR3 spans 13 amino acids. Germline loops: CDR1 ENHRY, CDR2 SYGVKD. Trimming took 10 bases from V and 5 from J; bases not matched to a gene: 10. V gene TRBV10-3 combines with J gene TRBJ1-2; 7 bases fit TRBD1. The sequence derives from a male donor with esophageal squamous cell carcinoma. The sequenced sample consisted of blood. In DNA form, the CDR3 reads TGTGCCACTGCGACAGGGACCCCATATGGCTACACCTTC. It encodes CATATGTPYGYTF.